In this sample, the clone carrying this TCR beta chain turned up many times. Its cognate antigen is unknown. These data come from a study of T cells in Graves' hyperthyroidism and ophthalmopathy. General study results and limits: Peripheral blood also featured most of the thyroid clonotypes expanded above 0.001. Classification by a 13 V-J model distinguished ophthalmopathy from stable hyperthyroidism.

The V and J ends lost 3 bases and 7 bases respectively, with 10 bases between them. Germline assignment: CDR1 SGHVS and CDR2 FQNEAQ. CDR3 size: 13 residues. The investigators amplified TCR beta CDR3 regions from RNA transcripts. With the HTBI primer set, the TCR CDR3 went through a first round of RT-PCR. Each CDR3 protein gets one entry after TCRdb re-called the multiplex PCR reads with MiXCR. The sample carries roughly 380,000 distinct CDR3 sequences, about 14% recorded once. Those patients with uncontrolled infection, other autoimmune disease, pregnancy or lactation were excluded. The receptor was derived from a man aged 30 to 45 with Graves' hyperthyroidism that later progressed to Graves' ophthalmopathy. Input material: blood. The J gene is TRBJ2-1, the V gene TRBV7-8, with D maybe TRBD2 (5 bases). In DNA, the CDR3 is TGTGCCAGCAGCTTGATAGGGAGAAATGAGCAGTTCTTC. It specifies CASSLIGRNEQFF.